The 9 T cell receptor beta chains in this list originate from one sample, sequenced in a study of T cell therapy after organ transplantation. The time point denotes: 4-8 weeks after completion of therapy. These receptors' antigens are unknown. Some clones are missing from TCRdb's copy, which holds only in-frame ones; the method was immunoSEQ multiplex PCR. This sample has 20,000 or so clones, with over 75% found just once. Specimen: CD8+ T cells from blood, collected after autologous CMV-specific T cell therapy. These receptors were obtained from a human patient who had received a solid organ transplant and had CMV disease. Some T cells may have come from the graft donor.

The chain couples TRBV27 to TRBJ2-5; TRBD2 agrees at 8 bases. Germline assignment: CDR1 MNHEY and CDR2 SMNVEV (reference sequence). CDR3 size: 17 residues. V was clipped by 5 bases and J by 5 bases; unmatched bases: 16. The CDR3 spells CASSPALGTSNWETQYF. CDR3 DNA sequence: TGTGCCAGCAGTCCCGCGTTGGGGACTAGTAATTGGGAGACCCAGTACTTC.

The chain uses TRBV13 and TRBJ1-1; D gene ambiguous. In germline, CDR1 is PRHDT, CDR2 FYEKMQ (reference sequence). CDR3 size: 13 residues. V lost 5 bases and J 1 base, leaving 8 bases between the germline ends. CDR3 bases: TGTGCCAGCAGCCCGACTGGGAACACTGAAGCTTTCTTT. Its protein product is CASSPTGNTEAFF.

The chain recombines TRBV6-5 with TRBJ1-3; D unresolved. Germline V lookup: CDR1 MNHEY, CDR2 SVGAGI. Trimming shortened V by 4 bases and J by 0 bases, and 7 bases separated the two germline ends. This CDR3 comprises 14 residues. The CDR3 DNA reads TGTGCCAGCAGTTCTCCAAGCTCTGGAAACACCATATATTTT. Amino acids: CASSSPSSGNTIYF.

J is TRBJ2-2 and V is TRBV7-3; D is undetermined. In germline, CDR1 is SGHTA, CDR2 FQGTGA. There are 11 residues in the CDR3. V shed 4 bases and J shed 11 bases, with 8 bases lying between them. In DNA form, the CDR3 reads TGTGCCAGCAGCTCCCAGAGAGAGCTGTTTTTT. This codes for CASSSQRELFF.

The J gene is TRBJ2-7, the V gene TRBV2; D is perhaps TRBD2 (5 bases). This CDR3 comprises 15 residues. Trimming pared 4 bases from V and 6 bases from J, leaving 19 bases between. Germline-derived CDR1 and CDR2 are SNHLY and FYNNEI. The CDR3 region is CASSGGNMPTGEQYF. CDR3 nucleotide sequence: TGTGCCAGCAGTGGAGGGAATATGCCTACGGGCGAGCAGTACTTC.

V gene TRBV4-1 combines with J gene TRBJ2-1, with TRBD1 identical over 8 bases. The CDR3 extends over 15 amino acids. The J segment lost 4 bases and the V segment lost 2 bases, leaving 4 bases of the junction unmatched. The germline V gene encodes CDR1 MGHRA and CDR2 YSYEKL. The CDR3: CASSQTGTGYNEQFF. CDR3 in DNA: TGCGCCAGCAGCCAAACCGGGACAGGTTACAATGAGCAGTTCTTC.

The sample holds one count of this clone. The V call is TRBV4-3, the J call TRBJ1-2, with TRBD1 matching 10 bases. CDR3 length equals 18 residues. Looked up from germline, CDR1 is LGHNA and CDR2 is YSLEER. V shed 0 bases, J shed 0 bases, and the junction held 7 bases outside the gene matches. In nucleotides, the CDR3 is TGCGCCAGCAGCCAAGAAAGTGGACAGGGGGAAGCTAACTATGGCTACACCTTC. It translates to CASSQESGQGEANYGYTF.

This rearrangement joins TRBV11-3 to TRBJ2-7; D is possibly TRBD1 (6 bases). There are 13 residues in the CDR3. CDR1 and CDR2 from the germline V gene are SGHNT and YENEEA. V lost 5 bases to trimming and J lost 6 bases, with 14 bases between them. The CDR3 DNA reads TGTGCCAGCAGCCAACCAGGGGCGGGCGAGCAGTACTTC. Translating gives CASSQPGAGEQYF.

CDR3: CASSQRTGGISDTQYF. For the CDR3, the DNA is TGCGCCAGCAGCCAACGGACAGGGGGAATTTCAGATACGCAGTATTTT. This rearrangement joins TRBV4-3 to TRBJ2-3; TRBD1 matches at 10 bases. Trimming removed 2 bases from V and 4 bases from J; junction bases left unmatched: 6. This CDR3 region has 16 residues. Looked up from germline, CDR1 is LGHNA and CDR2 is YSLEER.